Sequencing of this T cell receptor (beta chain) was carried out in a study of blood T cell repertoires in COVID-19. The wider study: T cells, B-cell-depleted T cells, or PBMCs supplied cDNA or gDNA.

On this clone: One junction end disagrees with the germline gene, perhaps due to a read error. Within the sample, other DNA sequences also encode this same CDR3.

Under the authors' procedure: By means of reference gene primer amplification, nucleated cell counts were estimated. Clones were read by immunoSEQ multiplex PCR, and TCRdb kept only the in-frame ones, dropping some. V, J and clone size were drawn from that table, and D and trimming were deduced from the DNA. The data show roughly 87,000 clones, about 88% seen once. The germline CDR1 and CDR2 sequences are LGHDT and YNNKEL (reference sequence). The CDR3 sequence is 14 residues long. The sequenced sample was peripheral blood. This chain connects TRBV3-1 (or the pseudogene TRBV3-2) to TRBJ1-6, with TRBD1 as a possible D gene (5 bases). This TCR derives from a man aged 35-49 years with acute or convalescent COVID-19. CDR3 region: CASSQRGANSPLHF. The CDR3 DNA reads TGTGCCAGCAGCCAACGCGGGGCAAATTCGCCCCTCCACTTT.